This TCR beta chain came from a study of Graves' ophthalmopathy and Graves' hyperthyroidism. Germline V CDR1 and CDR2: SQVTM, ANQGSEA. Between the trimmed V and J ends, which lost 6 bases and 4 bases, there was a span of 18 bases. The CDR3 has 14 residues. Regarding this clonotype: Its matching antigen is unknown. This may arise from a read error, as a much more abundant clone is one base away.

Overall study findings and caveats: A majority of expanded thyroid clonotypes exceeding 0.001 frequency were likewise present in blood.

The authors amplified TCR beta CDR3 regions from RNA transcripts. HTBI primers were used in a first-round RT-PCR, which preceded a second-round multiplex PCR. MiXCR, run by TCRdb on the multiplex PCR reads, gives a single entry per CDR3 protein. The data hold 230,000 or so distinct CDR3 sequences, with less than 55% observed a single time. Moderate-to-severe activity, CAS at least 3, NOSPECS at least 4 and duration under 3 months characterized donors with ophthalmopathy. Certain patients were not enrolled. These were patients with other autoimmune diseases, uncontrolled infections, pregnancy or lactation. From fresh peripheral blood, roughly 10 ml in volume, the PBMCs were obtained.

This clonotype originated in an adult man with Graves' ophthalmopathy. The rearrangement uses TRBV29-1 and TRBJ2-5; D is possibly TRBD2 (6 bases). The sample consisted of peripheral blood. The CDR3 coding sequence is TGCAGCGTATGGAGGGCATCCTACCGAGAGACCCAGTACTTC. Protein product: CSVWRASYRETQYF.